The clone carrying this T cell receptor beta chain has just a few counts. All TCR cDNA molecules were individually tagged with a unique molecular identifier. TCRdb reprocessed the 5' RACE reads via MiXCR and lists one record per CDR3 protein. This sample has about 4,800 distinct CDR3 sequences, with approximately 30% found just once. The time point here: sample taken at primary tumor resection. TCRs were sequenced from unsorted whole RNA of tumor, nontumor lung or PBMC. The record originates from a study of spatial heterogeneity in lung cancer. Study as a whole: Averaged across combinations, each unique TCR and UMI pairing appeared more than ten times in raw reads, which were uncorrected.

This receptor was taken from a male donor with early-stage non-small cell lung cancer. Sequencing was performed on PBMCs, taken at surgery.

The chain's CDR3 is CASSSYRPSYNEQFF. The DNA of the CDR3 is TGTGCCAGCAGCTCCTACAGGCCCTCCTACAATGAGCAGTTCTTC. The V gene is TRBV7-8, the J gene TRBJ2-1; D perhaps matches TRBD1 (5 bases). The CDR3 spans 15 residues. V lost 4 bases, J lost 0 bases, and 10 bases lay in between. Germline CDR1 is SGHVS and CDR2 is FQNEAQ.